The present TCR beta chain was sequenced within a study of CD4 and CD8 cells across lung adenocarcinoma regions (dated by TCRdb to the late 2010s). For context, the study as a whole: The study compared tumor centers with tumor margins to examine intratumor heterogeneity of the T cell receptor repertoire.

This clonotype was picked up many times. What this receptor recognizes is not known. No much larger clone exists at a distance of one base, and base qualities are not known. The CDR3 holds 13 amino acids from the cysteine to the phenylalanine. Only the CDR3 region is kept as DNA, spanning 39 bases read in frame from base 1. V is clipped by 0 bases and J by 6 bases, and the sequence between their germline boundaries is 5 bases long. As encoded in the germline V gene (reference sequence), CDR1 is WNHNN while CDR2 is SYGVQD. Libraries were prepared through PCR. The data were produced on a HiSeq X Ten. In-frame beta chains were kept once TCRdb had trimmed the public reads at Q25 with fastp and called clones with MiXCR. Identical CDR3 protein sequences are pooled into one entry, listed with their most common genes and DNA. This sample comprises 6,000 to 7,500 distinct CDR3 sequences, 45% to 55% of them detected only once. The top ten hold 97% of the sample.

Patients with localized lung adenocarcinoma, a subtype of non-small cell lung cancer, were used as donors. These samples came from the centers of localized lung adenocarcinomas. For TCR repertoire analysis, CD8+ T cells from tumor tissue were profiled separately from CD4+ T cells. The sequenced sample consisted of CD8+ T cells from the center of a lung tumor. The cell subset or site label here, explained by the study, means: tumor center region. The rearrangement combines TRBV10-1 with TRBJ2-2, with the D gene not clear enough to name. The sequence derives from a male donor with lung adenocarcinoma. The CD4 and CD8 labels of this study may be unreliable. The CDR3 reads as follows: CASSESYAGELFF. Here is the DNA: TGCGCCAGCAGTGAGTCGTATGCCGGGGAGCTGTTTTTT.